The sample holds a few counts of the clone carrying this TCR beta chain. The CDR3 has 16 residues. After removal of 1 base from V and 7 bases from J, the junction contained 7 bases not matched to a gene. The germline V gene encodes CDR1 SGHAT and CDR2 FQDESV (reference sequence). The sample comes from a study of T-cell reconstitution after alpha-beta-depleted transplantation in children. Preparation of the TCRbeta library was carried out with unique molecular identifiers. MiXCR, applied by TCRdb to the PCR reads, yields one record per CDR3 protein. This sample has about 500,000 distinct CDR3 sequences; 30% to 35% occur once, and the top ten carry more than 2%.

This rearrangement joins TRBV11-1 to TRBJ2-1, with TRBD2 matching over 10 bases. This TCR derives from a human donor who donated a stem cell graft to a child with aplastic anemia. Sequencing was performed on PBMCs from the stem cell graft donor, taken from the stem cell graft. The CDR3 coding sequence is TGTGCCAGCAGCTTAGTGGTCTTGACTAGCGGGAATGAGCAGTTCTTC. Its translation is CASSLVVLTSGNEQFF.